This entry features one T cell receptor (beta chain) sequence. Its target is unknown. This entry is derived from a study of OX40 agonist ivuxolimab in advanced cancers. Overall study: One hepatocellular carcinoma and a couple of cutaneous melanoma patients partially responded.

The CDR3 extends over 11 amino acids. Trimming pared 3 bases from V and 6 bases from J, leaving 3 bases between. Germline V gene data show CDR1 as SGDLS and CDR2 as YYNGEE. TCRdb's table, derived via immunoSEQ multiplex PCR, lists solely in-frame clones and lacks some. The repertoire holds tens of thousands of clones, with roughly nine tenths as singletons. Study outcomes and limitations: Researchers did not determine the expanded peripheral T cells' antigen specificity. CD8+ T cells showed, on average, more clonal expansion than CD4+ cells. There was clonal expansion of CD4+ and CD8+ blood T cells by week 6 at 0.1 to 3.0 mg/kg.

This rearrangement joins TRBV9 to TRBJ2-2; D is uncertain. Sequences were derived from CD4+ or CD8+ T cells sorted from blood, sampled in a trial of the OX40 agonist ivuxolimab. This sequence originates from an adult with an advanced solid tumor such as melanoma, head and neck, liver or kidney cancer. The CDR3 loop is CASSAPGELFF. CDR3 DNA sequence: TGTGCCAGCAGCGCTCCCGGGGAGCTGTTTTTT.